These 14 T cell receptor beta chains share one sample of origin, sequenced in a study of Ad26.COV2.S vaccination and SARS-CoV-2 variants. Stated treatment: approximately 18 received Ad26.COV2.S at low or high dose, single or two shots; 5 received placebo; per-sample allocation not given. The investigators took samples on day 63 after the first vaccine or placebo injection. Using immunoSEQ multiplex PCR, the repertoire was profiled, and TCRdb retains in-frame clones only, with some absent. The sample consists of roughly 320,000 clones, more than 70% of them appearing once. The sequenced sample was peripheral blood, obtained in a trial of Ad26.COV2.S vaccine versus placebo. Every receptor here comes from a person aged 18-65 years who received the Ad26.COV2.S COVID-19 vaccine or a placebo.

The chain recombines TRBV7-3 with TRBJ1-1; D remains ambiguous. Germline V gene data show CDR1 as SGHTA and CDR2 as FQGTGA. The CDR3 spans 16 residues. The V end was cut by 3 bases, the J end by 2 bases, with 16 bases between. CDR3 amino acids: CASSLDPSRFNTEAFF. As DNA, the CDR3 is TGTGCCAGCAGCTTGGACCCTAGTAGGTTTAACACTGAAGCTTTCTTT.

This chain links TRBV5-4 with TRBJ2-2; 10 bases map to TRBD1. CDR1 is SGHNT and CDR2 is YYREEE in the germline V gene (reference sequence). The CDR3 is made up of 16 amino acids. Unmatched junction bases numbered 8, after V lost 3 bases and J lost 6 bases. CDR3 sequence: CASSSTGGALAGELFF. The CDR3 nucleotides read TGTGCCAGCAGCTCGACAGGGGGCGCGCTGGCCGGGGAGCTGTTTTTT.

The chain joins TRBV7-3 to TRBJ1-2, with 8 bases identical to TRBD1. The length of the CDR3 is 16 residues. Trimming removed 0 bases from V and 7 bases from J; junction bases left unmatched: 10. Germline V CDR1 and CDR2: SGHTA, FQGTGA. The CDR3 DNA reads TGTGCCAGCAGCTTAACGGGGACAGGAGGACCGGCTGGCTACACCTTC. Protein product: CASSLTGTGGPAGYTF.

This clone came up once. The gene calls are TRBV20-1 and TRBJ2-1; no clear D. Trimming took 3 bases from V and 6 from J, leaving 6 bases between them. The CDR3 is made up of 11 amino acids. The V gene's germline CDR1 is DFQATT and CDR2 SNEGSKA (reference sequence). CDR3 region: CSASVSNEQFF. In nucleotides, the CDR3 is TGCAGTGCTAGTGTGTCCAATGAGCAGTTCTTC.

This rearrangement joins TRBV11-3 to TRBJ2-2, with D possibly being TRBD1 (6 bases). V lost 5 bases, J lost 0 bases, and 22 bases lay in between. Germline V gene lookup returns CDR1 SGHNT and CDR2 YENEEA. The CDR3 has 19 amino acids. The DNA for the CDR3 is TGTGCCAGCAGCCCACACCCCTGGACAGACACTTCGAACACCGGGGAGCTGTTTTTT. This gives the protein CASSPHPWTDTSNTGELFF. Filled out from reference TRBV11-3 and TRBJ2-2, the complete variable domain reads EAGVVQSPRYKIIEKKQPVAFWCNPISGHNTLYWYLQNLGQGPELLIRYENEEAVDDSQLPKDRFSAERLKGVDSTLKIQPAELGDSAVYLCASSPHPWTDTSNTGELFFGEGSRLTVL.

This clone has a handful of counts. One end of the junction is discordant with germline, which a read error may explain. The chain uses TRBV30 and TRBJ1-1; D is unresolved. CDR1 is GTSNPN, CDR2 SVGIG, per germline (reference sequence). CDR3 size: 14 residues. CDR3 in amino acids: CACHPGSENTEAFF. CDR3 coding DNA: TGTGCCTGCCATCCGGGCTCCGAGAACACTGAGGCTTTCTTT.

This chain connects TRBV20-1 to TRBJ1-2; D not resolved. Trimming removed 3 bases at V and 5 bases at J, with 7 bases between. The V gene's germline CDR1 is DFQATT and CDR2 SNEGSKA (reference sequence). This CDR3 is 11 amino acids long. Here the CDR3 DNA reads TGCAGTGCTAGTATCGGGTATGGCTACACCTTC. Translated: CSASIGYGYTF.

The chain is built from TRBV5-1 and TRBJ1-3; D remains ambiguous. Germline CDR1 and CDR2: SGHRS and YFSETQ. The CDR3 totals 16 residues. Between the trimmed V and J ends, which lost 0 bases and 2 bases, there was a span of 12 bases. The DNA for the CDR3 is TGCGCCAGCAGCTTGGCCTCGGGCAATACTGGAAACACCATATATTTT. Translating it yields CASSLASGNTGNTIYF.

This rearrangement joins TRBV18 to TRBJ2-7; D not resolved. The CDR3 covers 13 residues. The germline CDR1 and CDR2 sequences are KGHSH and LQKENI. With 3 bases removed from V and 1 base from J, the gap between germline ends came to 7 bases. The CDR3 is CASSPEYSYEQYF. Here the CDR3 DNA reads TGTGCCAGCTCACCGGAATATTCCTACGAGCAGTACTTC.

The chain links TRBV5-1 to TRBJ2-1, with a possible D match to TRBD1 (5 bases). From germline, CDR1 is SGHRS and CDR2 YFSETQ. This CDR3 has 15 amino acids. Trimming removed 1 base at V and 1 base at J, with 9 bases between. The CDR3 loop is CASSLLQGSYNEQFF. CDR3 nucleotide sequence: TGCGCCAGCAGCTTGTTGCAGGGATCCTACAATGAGCAGTTCTTC.

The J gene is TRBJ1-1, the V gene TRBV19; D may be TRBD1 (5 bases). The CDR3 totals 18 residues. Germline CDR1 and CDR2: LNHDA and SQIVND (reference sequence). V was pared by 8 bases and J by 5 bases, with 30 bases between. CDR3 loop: CASSLTRQDWGGRTEAFF. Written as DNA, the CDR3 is TGTGCCAGTTCCCTAACCCGCCAAGACTGGGGGGGGAGGACTGAAGCTTTCTTT.

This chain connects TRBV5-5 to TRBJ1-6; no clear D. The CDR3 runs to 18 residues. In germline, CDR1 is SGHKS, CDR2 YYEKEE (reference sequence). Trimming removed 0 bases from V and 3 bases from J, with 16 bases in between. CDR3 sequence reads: CASSLAGDGLRYNSPLHF. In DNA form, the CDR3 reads TGTGCCAGCAGCTTGGCGGGTGATGGGCTACGCTATAATTCACCCCTCCACTTT.

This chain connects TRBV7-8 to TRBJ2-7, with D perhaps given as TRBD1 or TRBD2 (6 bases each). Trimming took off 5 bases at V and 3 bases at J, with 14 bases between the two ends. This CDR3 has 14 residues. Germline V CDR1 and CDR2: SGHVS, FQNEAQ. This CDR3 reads CASSARGGGYEQYF. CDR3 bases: TGTGCCAGCAGCGCGCGAGGAGGGGGCTACGAGCAGTACTTC.

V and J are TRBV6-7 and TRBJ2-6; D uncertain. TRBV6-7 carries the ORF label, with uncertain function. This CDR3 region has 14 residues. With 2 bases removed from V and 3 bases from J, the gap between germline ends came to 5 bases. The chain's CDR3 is CASSYRSGANVLTF. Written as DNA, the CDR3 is TGTGCCAGCAGTTACCGAAGTGGGGCCAACGTCCTGACTTTC.